A selection of T cell receptor beta chains follows, all from one sample in a study of neurological immune-mediated disorders. A single record per CDR3 protein comes from TCRdb applying MiXCR to the 5' RACE reads. Of around 69,000 distinct CDR3 sequences listed, almost 3.5% are singletons. Sequencing was performed on PBMCs. These receptors came from a man aged 35-49 years with multiple sclerosis. Both conserved end residues are part of each CDR3. A D gene is named only where the DNA matches it firmly. Clone size is shown for a subset of rows, as once, few, many or a class of expanded clone.

>13|many|TRBJ2-1|NA|TRBV5-4
TGTGCCAGCAGCTCCGGACTAACTAATGAGCAGTTCTTC
CASSSGLTNEQFF
>15|many|TRBJ1-1|NA|TRBV5-1
TGCGCCAGCAGCTGGGGGGGGGGCAGGAACACTGAAGCTTTCTTT
CASSWGGGRNTEAFF
>16|many|TRBJ2-1|TRBD2|TRBV10-3
TGTGCCATCAGTGGACCGGGACTAGCGGGGGTCAATGAGCAGTTCTTC
CAISGPGLAGVNEQFF
>14|many|TRBJ1-3|NA|TRBV20-1
TGCAGTGCTACTCCGGGAGCGACTGGAAACACCATATATTTT
CSATPGATGNTIYF
>13|NA|TRBJ2-7|NA|TRBV18
TGTGCCAGCTCACCACTTCCAGGGGACGAGCAGTACTTC
CASSPLPGDEQYF
>16|many|TRBJ2-7|TRBD1|TRBV11-2
TGTGCCAGCAGCTTAGAGGGGGGACAGGGGATGTACGAGCAGTACTTC
CASSLEGGQGMYEQYF
>15|many|TRBJ2-7|NA|TRBV5-1
TGCGCCAGCAGCGACATTACTGGTTCGGGCTACGAGCAGTACTTC
CASSDITGSGYEQYF
>14|many|TRBJ1-1|TRBD1|TRBV6-5
TGTGCCAGCAGTCGAGATCCAGGGGGCACTGAAGCTTTCTTT
CASSRDPGGTEAFF
>15|NA|TRBJ2-7|NA|TRBV14
TGTGCCAGCAGCCACCCGCAGGGAGTTGTCTACGAGCAGTACTTC
CASSHPQGVVYEQYF
>13|many|TRBJ2-5|NA|TRBV18
TGTGCCAGCTCACCACGTGAGGGCGCAGACCAGTACTTC
CASSPREGADQYF
>15|NA|TRBJ2-1|TRBD2|TRBV6-6
TGTGCCAGCAGTTCTGCGGGGGGAACCTACAATGAGCAGTTCTTC
CASSSAGGTYNEQFF
>15|many|TRBJ2-1|TRBD2|TRBV7-9
TGTGCCAGCAGCAATACTAGCGGGACCTACAATGAGCAGTTCTTC
CASSNTSGTYNEQFF
>11|many|TRBJ1-2|NA|TRBV29-1
TGCAGCGTAGGTTGGAACTATGGCTACACCTTC
CSVGWNYGYTF
>16|many|TRBJ1-3|NA|TRBV21-1
TGTGCCAGCAGCTCCCAGGGGAAGTCGTCTGGAAACACCATATATTTT
CASSSQGKSSGNTIYF
>16|many|TRBJ1-5|TRBD1|TRBV12-5
TGTGCTAGTGGCTATGGACAGGGAAAGGGCAATCAGCCCCAGCATTTT
CASGYGQGKGNQPQHF
>15|many|TRBJ2-7|NA|TRBV20-1
TGCAGTGCTTATGGACCCGGGACGGAATCCTACGAGCAGTACTTC
CSAYGPGTESYEQYF
>12|many|TRBJ1-5|TRBD1|TRBV7-2
TGTGCCAGCAGCGACAGGGGTCAGCCCCAGCATTTT
CASSDRGQPQHF
>14|many|TRBJ2-7|TRBD2|TRBV9
TGTGCCAGCAGCCTCACTAGCGGCTCCTACGAGCAGTACTTC
CASSLTSGSYEQYF
>20|many|TRBJ2-1|TRBD2|TRBV7-9
TGTGCCAGCAGCTTGTTTGAATCGGTTTTTAGCGGGAGGCCCCCCAATGAGCAGTTCTTC
CASSLFESVFSGRPPNEQFF
>18|NA|TRBJ1-1|TRBD1|TRBV11-1
TGTGCCAGCAGCTACGCAGGGGGAGGAAGAAGGCGGGATAATGAAGCTTTCTTT
CASSYAGGGRRRDNEAFF
>17|many|TRBJ2-5|TRBD2|TRBV7-2
TGTGCCAGCAGCCAGAAGGAGCGTGGACTAGCAGAAGAGACCCAGTACTTC
CASSQKERGLAEETQYF